The rows below give T cell receptor beta chains drawn from one sample of a study of blood T cell repertoires in COVID-19. Libraries were prepared by immunoSEQ multiplex PCR; TCRdb keeps only in-frame clonotypes and omits some of them. Of around 170,000 clones listed, approximately 82% were seen once; the top ten hold 10% to 15%. Sequenced input: peripheral blood. Receptors originate from a man in his sixties or seventies who had recovered from COVID-19. The CDR3 runs from the conserved cysteine through the conserved F or W. D genes are given only for firm matches. Size is omitted from some rows. Given values are once, few, many or a class for expanded clones.

>TRBJ2-7|.|.|TRBV7-9
TGTGCCAGCAGCTCCAGCGGCCGGTCGGGAGAGCAGTACTTC
CASSSSGRSGEQYF
>TRBJ2-1|.|.|TRBV25-1
TGTGCCAGCAGTGAAGAGGGCCCAACGCGCAATGAGCAGTTCTTC
CASSEEGPTRNEQFF
>TRBJ2-5|.|TRBD2|TRBV6-2/TRBV6-3
TGTGCCAGCAGTTACTCGAGGCTAGCGGGGGACAAAGAGACCCAGTACTTC
CASSYSRLAGDKETQYF
>TRBJ1-5|.|.|TRBV19
TGTGCCAGCAGCACGAGGCCTAATCAGCCCCAGCATTTT
CASSTRPNQPQHF
>TRBJ2-1|.|TRBD2|TRBV10-1
TGCGCCAGCAGTGAGTCGGGACTAGCGGACAATGAGCAGTTCTTC
CASSESGLADNEQFF
>TRBJ2-7|once|.|TRBV11-1
TGTGCCAGCAGCTTAAACCTCGCGGGCGAGCAGTACTTC
CASSLNLAGEQYF
>TRBJ2-7|.|.|TRBV27
TGTGCCAGCAGCCAGGCCCCTCGGTACGAGCAGTACTTC
CASSQAPRYEQYF
>TRBJ2-3|few|.|TRBV7-9
TGTGCCAGCAGCTTATTTGGGCTGGATACGCAGTATTTT
CASSLFGLDTQYF
>TRBJ2-5|.|.|TRBV5-4
TGTGCCAGCAGCTCGCGCGCGGCGCAAGAGACCCAGTACTTC
CASSSRAAQETQYF
>TRBJ2-7|.|.|TRBV2
TGTGCCAGCAGTTGGCTCTACGAGCAGTACTTC
CASSWLYEQYF
>TRBJ1-2|.|TRBD1|TRBV28
TGTGCCAGCAGCCCAGGGACAGGGATAGGCTACACCTTC
CASSPGTGIGYTF
>TRBJ1-6|.|TRBD1|TRBV11-2
TGTGCCAGCAGCTCGGGACAGGGGGACTCACCCCTCCACTTT
CASSSGQGDSPLHF
>TRBJ1-3|.|.|TRBV6-5
TGTGCCACCAGACTTGGGGGGGCAACTGGAAACACCATATATTTT
CATRLGGATGNTIYF
>TRBJ2-4|once|.|TRBV24-1
TGTGCCACCAGGGAACCCAGGGCTTCCAAAAACATTCAGTACTTC
CATREPRASKNIQYF
>TRBJ2-3|.|.|TRBV4-1
TGCGCCAGCAGCCCCCAGGAGGGGCCAGGATTCTTTCATACGCAGTATTTT
CASSPQEGPGFFHTQYF
>TRBJ2-5|once|TRBD2|TRBV6-2/TRBV6-3
TGTGCCAGCAGTACCGGGACTAGCGTTGAGACCCAGTACTTC
CASSTGTSVETQYF
>TRBJ1-1|.|.|TRBV6-5
TGTGCCACACGACTCGCTATGAACACTGAAGCTTTCTTT
CATRLAMNTEAFF
>TRBJ2-3|.|TRBD2|TRBV6-6
TGTGCCAGCAGAGTAGCGGGGGGGCGCACAGATACGCAGTATTTT
CASRVAGGRTDTQYF
>TRBJ2-2|.|TRBD2|TRBV2
TGTGCCAGCAGATCGGGACTAGCGGCGGCCGGGGAGCTGTTTTTT
CASRSGLAAAGELFF
>TRBJ2-2|.|TRBD1|TRBV7-8
TGTGCCAGCAGCTTACGGGACAGTCCCACCGGGGAGCTGTTTTTT
CASSLRDSPTGELFF
>TRBJ1-1|.|.|TRBV19
TGTGCCAGTAGTATCATGAGTTCGAACACTGAAGCTTTCTTT
CASSIMSSNTEAFF
>TRBJ1-1|.|TRBD1|TRBV5-1
TGCGCCAGCAGTCTTGGACAGGCCGCTGAAGCTTTCTTT
CASSLGQAAEAFF
>TRBJ2-3|.|.|TRBV5-1
TGCGCCAGCAGCCTTAACACAGATACGCAGTATTTT
CASSLNTDTQYF
>TRBJ1-6|many|.|TRBV5-6
TGTGCCAGCAGCTTGGCCCTGGGCAGGGATAATTCACCCCTCCACTTT
CASSLALGRDNSPLHF
>TRBJ1-4|.|TRBD1|TRBV7-6
TGTGCCAGCAGCTTACAGGGGGTTGGGGAAAAACTGTTTTTT
CASSLQGVGEKLFF
>TRBJ1-6|.|TRBD1|TRBV4-3
TGCGCCAGCAGCCAACGGGACAGGGGGCGGGGTTCACCCCTCCACTTT
CASSQRDRGRGSPLHF